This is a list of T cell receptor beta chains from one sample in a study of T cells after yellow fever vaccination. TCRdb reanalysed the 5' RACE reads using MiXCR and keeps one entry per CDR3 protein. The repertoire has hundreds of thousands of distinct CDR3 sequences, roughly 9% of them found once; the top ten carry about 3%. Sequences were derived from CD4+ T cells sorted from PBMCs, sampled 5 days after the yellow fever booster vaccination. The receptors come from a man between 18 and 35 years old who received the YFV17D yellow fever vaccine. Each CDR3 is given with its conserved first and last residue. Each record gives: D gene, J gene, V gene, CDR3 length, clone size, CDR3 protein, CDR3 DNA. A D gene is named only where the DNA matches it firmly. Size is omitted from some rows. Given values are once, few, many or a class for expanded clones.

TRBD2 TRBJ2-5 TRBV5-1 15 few CASSFSSGGQETQYF TGCGCCAGCAGCTTTTCTAGCGGGGGCCAAGAGACCCAGTACTTC
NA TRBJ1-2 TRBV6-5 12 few CASKRFNYGYTF TGTGCCAGCAAGCGGTTCAACTATGGCTACACCTTC
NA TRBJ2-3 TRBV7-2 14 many CASSLAGYTDTQYF TGTGCCAGCAGCTTAGCGGGTTACACAGATACGCAGTATTTT
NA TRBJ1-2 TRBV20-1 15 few CSAPKVRTGNYGYTF TGCAGTGCTCCAAAGGTCCGGACGGGTAACTATGGCTACACCTTC
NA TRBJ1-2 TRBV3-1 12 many CASSQQGPSYTF TGTGCCAGCAGCCAACAGGGACCCAGCTACACCTTC
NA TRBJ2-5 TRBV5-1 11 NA CASRQQETQYF TGCGCCAGCAGGCAGCAAGAGACCCAGTACTTC
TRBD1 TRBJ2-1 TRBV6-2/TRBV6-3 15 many CASSPQGYSYNEQFF TGTGCCAGCAGTCCACAGGGGTATTCCTACAATGAGCAGTTCTTC
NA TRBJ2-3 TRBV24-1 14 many CATSDYRFTDTQYF TGTGCCACCAGTGATTACAGGTTCACAGATACGCAGTATTTT
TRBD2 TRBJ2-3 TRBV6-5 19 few CASSSGLAGGLSSTDTQYF TGTGCCAGCAGCTCCGGACTAGCGGGGGGCCTCTCTAGCACAGATACGCAGTATTTT
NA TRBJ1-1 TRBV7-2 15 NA CASSPLGRMNTEAFF TGTGCCAGCAGCCCACTGGGACGGATGAACACTGAAGCTTTCTTT
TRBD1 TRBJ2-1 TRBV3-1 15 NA CASQTGDGNYNEQFF TGTGCCAGCCAAACAGGGGATGGTAACTACAATGAGCAGTTCTTC
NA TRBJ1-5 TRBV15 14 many CATSRDWGNGPQHF TGTGCCACCAGCAGAGATTGGGGGAACGGGCCCCAGCATTTT
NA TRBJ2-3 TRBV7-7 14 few CASSHGQFTDTQYF TGTGCCAGCAGCCATGGACAGTTCACAGATACGCAGTATTTT
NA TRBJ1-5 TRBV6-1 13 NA CASSLEAVQPQHF TGTGCCAGCAGTCTTGAGGCTGTCCAGCCCCAGCATTTT
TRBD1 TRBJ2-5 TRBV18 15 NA CASSPKPGQGETQYF TGTGCCAGCTCACCGAAACCGGGACAGGGAGAGACCCAGTACTTC
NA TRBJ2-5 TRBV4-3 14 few CASSAGQGWETQYF TGCGCCAGCAGCGCAGGTCAGGGGTGGGAGACCCAGTACTTC
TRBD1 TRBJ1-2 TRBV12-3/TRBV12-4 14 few CASSVDRTDYGYTF TGTGCCAGCAGTGTGGACAGGACCGACTATGGCTACACCTTC
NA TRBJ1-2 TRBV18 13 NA CASSPVEDYGYTF TGTGCCAGCTCACCCGTTGAGGACTATGGCTACACCTTC
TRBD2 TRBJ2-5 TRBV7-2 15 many CASSDLGLSGETQYF TGTGCCAGCAGCGATTTGGGACTATCAGGGGAGACCCAGTACTTC
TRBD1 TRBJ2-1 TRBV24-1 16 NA CATSDPDRGLLNQQFF TGTGCCACCAGTGACCCGGACAGGGGCCTCCTTAATCAGCAGTTCTTC
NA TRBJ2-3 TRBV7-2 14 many CASSPGAATDTQYF TGTGCCAGCTCCCCGGGGGCGGCCACAGATACGCAGTATTTT
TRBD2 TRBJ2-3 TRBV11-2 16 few CASSLAAGGSTDTQYF TGTGCCAGCAGCTTAGCAGCGGGGGGGTCCACAGATACGCAGTATTTT
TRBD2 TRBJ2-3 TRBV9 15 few CASSPPGGERDTQYF TGTGCCAGCAGCCCCCCCGGGGGGGAAAGAGATACGCAGTATTTT
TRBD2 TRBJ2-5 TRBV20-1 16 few CSARSPGTSFSETQYF TGCAGTGCTAGGTCCCCCGGGACTAGCTTCTCAGAGACCCAGTACTTC
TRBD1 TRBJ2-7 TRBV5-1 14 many CASSLVQGDYEQYF TGCGCCAGCAGCTTGGTTCAGGGGGACTACGAGCAGTACTTC
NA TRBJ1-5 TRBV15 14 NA CATNQQGPNQPQHF TGTGCCACCAACCAACAGGGACCTAATCAGCCCCAGCATTTT
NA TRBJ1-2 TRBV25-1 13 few CASSDPLEDGYTF TGTGCCAGCAGTGACCCACTGGAGGATGGCTACACCTTC
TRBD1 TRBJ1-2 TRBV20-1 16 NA CSASTPSRDRVGGYTF TGCAGTGCTAGTACTCCATCCCGGGACAGGGTGGGGGGCTACACCTTC
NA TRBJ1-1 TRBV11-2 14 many CASTPWGGLTEAFF TGTGCCAGCACCCCTTGGGGGGGGCTAACTGAAGCTTTCTTT